Shown below are 2 T cell receptor beta chains from a single sample sequenced in a study of blood T cell repertoires in COVID-19. Clones were sequenced by immunoSEQ multiplex PCR, and TCRdb holds only the in-frame ones, with some missing. The sample lists roughly 87,000 clones, over 75% seen once, with roughly 2.2% in the top ten. Sequencing input: peripheral blood. Receptor source: a woman aged 70-85 years with acute or convalescent COVID-19.

This clone was seen a single time. The chain joins TRBV6-1 to TRBJ1-3, with D unresolved. This CDR3 has 16 amino acids. CDR1 is MNHNS, CDR2 SASEGT, per germline. Deletions cut 4 bases from V and 0 bases from J, with 13 bases between. The CDR3 region is CASSGPGAFSGNTIYF. The DNA of the CDR3 is TGTGCCAGCAGTGGTCCGGGAGCTTTCTCTGGAAACACCATATATTTT.

The V call is TRBV9, the J call TRBJ2-1, with D maybe TRBD2 (5 bases). The CDR3 extends over 14 amino acids. CDR1 and CDR2 from the germline V gene are SGDLS and YYNGEE. Trimming took off 0 bases at V and 2 bases at J, with 6 bases between the two ends. The DNA for the CDR3 is TGTGCCAGCAGCGTAGGGGAGACCTACAATGAGCAGTTCTTC. Protein sequence: CASSVGETYNEQFF.